The present entry profiles one TCR beta chain with its context. Germline CDR1 and CDR2: SGHDT and YYEEEE. This CDR3 is 17 amino acids long. The V and J ends lost 4 bases and 3 bases respectively, with 23 bases between them. This sample is drawn from a study of T cell repertoires in cytomegalovirus infection. TCRdb used MiXCR to reprocess the reads, holding one entry per CDR3 protein. The sample carries about 450,000 distinct CDR3 sequences, under 40% recorded once. The chain recombines TRBV5-6 with TRBJ2-7; D is perhaps TRBD1 (6 bases). The sequenced material came from PBMCs. The sequence derives from a human donor in good health (CMV status not recorded). Some clones in this sample may be carry-over from other donors' samples. CDR3: CASSHSTRGRGDYEQYF. The CDR3 DNA is TGTGCCAGCAGCCATTCGACCCGGGGCAGGGGAGACTACGAGCAGTACTTC.